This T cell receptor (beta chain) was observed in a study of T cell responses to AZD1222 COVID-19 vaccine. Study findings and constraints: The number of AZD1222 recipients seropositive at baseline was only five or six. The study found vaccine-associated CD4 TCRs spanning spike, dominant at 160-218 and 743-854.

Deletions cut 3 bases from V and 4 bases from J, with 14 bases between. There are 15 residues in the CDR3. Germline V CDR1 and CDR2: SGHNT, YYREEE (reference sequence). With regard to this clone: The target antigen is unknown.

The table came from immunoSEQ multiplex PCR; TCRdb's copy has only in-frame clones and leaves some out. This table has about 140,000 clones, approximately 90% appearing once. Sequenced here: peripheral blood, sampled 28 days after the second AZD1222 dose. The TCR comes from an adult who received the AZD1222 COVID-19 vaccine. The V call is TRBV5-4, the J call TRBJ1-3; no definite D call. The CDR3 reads CASSSAYSLGNTIYF. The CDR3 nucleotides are TGTGCCAGCAGCTCAGCGTATAGCTTAGGAAACACCATATATTTT.